This is a list of T cell receptor beta chains from one sample in a study of T cells in Graves' hyperthyroidism and ophthalmopathy. TCRdb passed the multiplex PCR reads through MiXCR, listing each CDR3 protein once. The sample has about 480,000 distinct CDR3 sequences; 13% to 15% are singletons. The specimen was blood. These receptor sequences come from a woman aged 18 to 35 with Graves' hyperthyroidism. The CDR3 runs from the conserved cysteine through the conserved F or W. The D gene is left open where the match is weak. Some rows have no size entry. The others give once, few or many, or a class for an expanded clone.

clone_size j_call d_call v_call cdr3_aa cdr3_nt
. TRBJ1-2 . TRBV9 CASSAGSNGYTF TGTGCCAGCAGCGCAGGGAGTAACGGCTACACCTTC
. TRBJ2-1 TRBD2 TRBV30 CAATGTSGYNEQFF TGTGCCGCAACCGGGACTAGCGGATACAATGAGCAGTTCTTC
many TRBJ2-1 TRBD2 TRBV27 CASTILAGVSNEQFF TGTGCCAGCACCATTCTAGCGGGAGTAAGTAATGAGCAGTTCTTC
. TRBJ1-1 . TRBV30 CAWSVEGTEAFF TGTGCCTGGAGTGTAGAGGGGACTGAAGCTTTCTTT
many TRBJ2-1 TRBD2 TRBV30 CAWRRLAGNNEQFF TGTGCCTGGAGGAGGCTAGCGGGAAACAATGAGCAGTTCTTC
. TRBJ2-5 TRBD2 TRBV28 CASSLWASGRPQETQYF TGTGCCAGCAGTTTATGGGCTAGCGGGAGACCCCAAGAGACCCAGTACTTC
many TRBJ1-2 TRBD1 TRBV11-2 CASSLAPGQDYGYTF TGTGCCAGCAGCTTAGCCCCCGGACAGGACTATGGCTACACCTTC
. TRBJ2-3 . TRBV20-1 CSAPWAEEATDTQYF TGCAGTGCTCCTTGGGCGGAGGAGGCGACAGATACGCAGTATTTT
. TRBJ2-1 . TRBV20-1 CSASWGGFSNEQFF TGCAGTGCTAGTTGGGGAGGTTTTTCCAATGAGCAGTTCTTC
. TRBJ2-1 . TRBV14 CASSISNEQFF TGTGCCAGCAGTATAAGCAATGAGCAGTTCTTC
few TRBJ2-1 . TRBV29-1 CSGEPGLTNEQFF TGCAGCGGTGAACCGGGTTTGACCAATGAGCAGTTCTTC
few TRBJ1-2 . TRBV20-1 CSARDRDGYTF TGCAGTGCTAGGGATAGGGATGGTTACACCTTC
many TRBJ2-2 . TRBV27 CASSLVSPGTGELFF TGTGCCAGCAGTTTGGTTAGTCCAGGCACCGGGGAGCTGTTTTTT
. TRBJ2-2 . TRBV19 CASKGLSNTGELFF TGTGCCAGTAAGGGGCTGAGCAACACCGGGGAGCTGTTTTTT
many TRBJ2-3 TRBD2 TRBV30 CAWSSGRAGDTQYF TGTGCCTGGAGTAGTGGGAGGGCCGGGGATACGCAGTATTTT
many TRBJ1-2 TRBD1 TRBV6-1 CAITPGTGGTYGYTF TGTGCCATAACCCCCGGGACAGGGGGGACCTATGGCTACACCTTC
many TRBJ1-5 . TRBV6-6 CASSYSPNSNQPQHF TGTGCCAGCAGTTACTCACCAAATAGCAATCAGCCCCAGCATTTT
many TRBJ2-3 . TRBV12-3/TRBV12-4 CASSRTIASTDTQYF TGTGCCAGCAGTCGGACTATCGCTAGCACAGATACGCAGTATTTT
few TRBJ2-3 . TRBV7-3 CASSLNGGAVVGDTQYF TGTGCCAGCAGCTTAAATGGGGGGGCAGTTGTCGGAGATACGCAGTATTTT
. TRBJ1-5 . TRBV15 CATSRDDQPQHF TGTGCCACCAGCAGAGACGATCAGCCCCAGCATTTT
. TRBJ2-1 . TRBV6-4 CASIHSYNEQFF TGTGCCAGCATACACAGCTACAATGAGCAGTTCTTC
many TRBJ2-1 . TRBV2 CASPDRYNEQFF TGTGCCAGCCCGGACAGATACAATGAGCAGTTCTTC
many TRBJ2-7 . TRBV6-5 CASSYGRVRYEQYF TGTGCCAGCAGTTACGGCAGGGTTAGGTACGAGCAGTACTTC
many TRBJ2-3 TRBD2 TRBV7-3 CASSLGTSPSTDTQYF TGTGCCAGCAGCCTTGGGACTAGCCCTAGCACAGATACGCAGTATTTT
. TRBJ2-7 TRBD2 TRBV20-1 CSARGGSGRSYEQYF TGCAGTGCTAGGGGGGGGAGCGGGAGGTCCTACGAGCAGTACTTC
few TRBJ2-4 . TRBV6-6 CASSYSAVPIAKNIQYF TGTGCCAGCAGTTACTCTGCCGTCCCTATAGCCAAAAACATTCAGTACTTC
many TRBJ2-2 . TRBV11-2 CASSTDLGLRFAGELFF TGTGCCAGCAGCACGGACCTGGGACTCCGTTTTGCCGGGGAGCTGTTTTTT
many TRBJ1-1 . TRBV12-3/TRBV12-4 CASIGITEAFF TGTGCCAGCATCGGAATCACTGAAGCTTTCTTT
. TRBJ2-3 TRBD2 TRBV18 CASSPGGSLSTDTQYF TGTGCCAGCTCACCGGGGGGGAGCTTGAGCACAGATACGCAGTATTTT
. TRBJ1-4 . TRBV10-3 CAISSAGSTNEKLFF TGTGCCATCAGTAGCGCAGGGTCAACTAATGAAAAACTGTTTTTT
few TRBJ2-5 . TRBV20-1 CSARDGGSGETQYF TGCAGTGCTAGAGATGGGGGGAGTGGAGAGACCCAGTACTTC
many TRBJ2-7 . TRBV29-1 CSVEEGQPYEQYF TGCAGCGTTGAAGAAGGTCAGCCCTACGAGCAGTACTTC
few TRBJ1-4 TRBD1 TRBV7-6 CASSRDRENEKLSF TGTGCCAGCAGCCGGGACAGGGAGAATGAAAAACTGTCTTTT
many TRBJ2-5 TRBD1 TRBV12-3/TRBV12-4 CASSPSGHRGLRETQYF TGTGCCAGCAGTCCCAGTGGGCACAGGGGGCTGCGAGAGACCCAGTACTTC
few TRBJ1-1 TRBD1 TRBV15 CATSTPGVGGWAFF TGTGCCACCAGCACCCCAGGGGTAGGGGGCTGGGCTTTCTTT
many TRBJ2-2 . TRBV25-1 CASSEWGERPGELFF TGTGCCAGCAGTGAATGGGGGGAGCGCCCCGGGGAGCTGTTTTTT
many TRBJ1-4 . TRBV7-8 CASSLAGISEKLFF TGTGCCAGCAGCTTAGCTGGGATCTCTGAAAAACTGTTTTTT
. TRBJ2-2 . TRBV5-1 CASSWDVFANTGELFF TGCGCCAGCAGTTGGGACGTTTTCGCGAACACCGGGGAGCTGTTTTTT
many TRBJ1-2 . TRBV12-3/TRBV12-4 CASNDPGLLFGGYTF TGTGCCAGCAACGATCCGGGCCTCCTTTTCGGGGGCTACACCTTC
many TRBJ1-1 . TRBV14 CASSQFSMGSGTEAFF TGTGCCAGCAGCCAATTCAGCATGGGGTCGGGAACTGAAGCTTTCTTT
. TRBJ2-2 TRBD1 TRBV7-9 CASSPTGGPGELFF TGTGCCAGCAGCCCGACAGGGGGCCCCGGGGAGCTGTTTTTT
few TRBJ2-1 . TRBV19 CASSTPDSLYNEQFF TGTGCCAGTAGTACCCCAGACAGCCTTTACAATGAGCAGTTCTTC
many TRBJ1-2 TRBD1 TRBV20-1 CSAHSQGEKGYGYTF TGCAGTGCTCATTCGCAGGGGGAAAAGGGCTATGGCTACACCTTC
many TRBJ1-2 . TRBV2 CASSKDSQSYGYTF TGTGCCAGCAGTAAGGACAGCCAAAGCTATGGCTACACCTTC
many TRBJ2-7 TRBD2 TRBV12-3/TRBV12-4 CASSSRSGGSYEQYF TGTGCCAGCAGTTCCCGTTCGGGCGGGAGTTACGAGCAGTACTTC
few TRBJ2-2 TRBD2 TRBV20-1 CSAIFWGTTSAGELFF TGCAGTGCTATTTTTTGGGGGACTACCTCCGCCGGGGAGCTGTTTTTT
few TRBJ2-4 TRBD2 TRBV2 CASSEARVAGPLAKNIQYF TGTGCCAGCAGTGAAGCTAGAGTAGCGGGACCGTTAGCCAAAAACATTCAGTACTTC
many TRBJ2-1 . TRBV12-3/TRBV12-4 CASSLGASLNEQFF TGTGCCAGCAGTTTGGGGGCTAGCCTCAATGAGCAGTTCTTC
. TRBJ1-4 . TRBV18 CASSPGLRVNEKLFF TGTGCCAGCTCACCAGGCCTTCGGGTTAATGAAAAACTGTTTTTT
many TRBJ1-5 TRBD1 TRBV20-1 CSARDSSNQPQHF TGCAGTGCACGGGACAGTAGCAATCAGCCCCAGCATTTT